These 10 T cell receptor beta chains came from one sample sequenced in a study of blood T cell repertoires in COVID-19. Profiling relied on immunoSEQ multiplex PCR, and the TCRdb table lists in-frame clones only, not all of them. The sample includes over 120,000 clones, around 90% of them seen just once. Sequenced: peripheral blood. These receptors all come from a man in his 70s with acute or convalescent COVID-19.

This clone was seen a few times. This rearrangement joins TRBV6-5 to TRBJ1-5, with TRBD1 as a possible D gene (5 bases). The germline gives CDR1 MNHEY, CDR2 SVGAGI. The CDR3 runs 15 residues. Deletions cut 6 bases from V and 0 bases from J, with 12 bases between. CDR3 nucleotide sequence: TGTGCCAGCAGGCTCGACAGATATAGCAATCAGCCCCAGCATTTT. It translates to CASRLDRYSNQPQHF.

This chain joins TRBV19 and TRBJ2-1, with 10 bases matching TRBD2. The CDR3 sequence is 15 residues long. J gave up 9 bases and V 4 bases, and 9 bases lay outside the gene matches. Germline assignment: CDR1 LNHDA and CDR2 SQIVND (reference sequence). The CDR3 region has the DNA TGTGCCAGTAGTAGCATAGCGGGAGGATCCGGTGAGCAGTTCTTC. Translating it yields CASSSIAGGSGEQFF.

CDR3 in amino acids: CACQDRGRWNEQFF. DNA of the CDR3: TGTGCCTGCCAGGACAGGGGGCGGTGGAATGAGCAGTTCTTC. The V call is TRBV6-5, the J call TRBJ2-1, with 11 bases fitting TRBD1. CDR1 is MNHEY and CDR2 is SVGAGI in the germline V gene. V lost 11 bases and J lost 7; bases outside the gene matches: 10. CDR3 length equals 14 residues.

The sample holds a few counts of this clone. This rearrangement joins TRBV5-8 to TRBJ1-5; TRBD1 is a possible D gene (6 bases). There are 14 residues in the CDR3. V lost 2 bases to trimming and J lost 6 bases, with 12 bases between them. The germline V gene has CDR1 SGHTS and CDR2 YDEGEE. The CDR3 loop reads CASSFRGLSQPQHF. CDR3 nucleotide sequence: TGTGCCAGCAGCTTCAGGGGTCTAAGTCAGCCCCAGCATTTT.

This clone came up once. V is TRBV10-1 and J is TRBJ2-1; TRBD1 matches at 7 bases. The CDR3 has 14 amino acids. V lost 6 bases, J lost 2 bases, and 4 bases stayed unmatched. Germline V gives CDR1 WNHNN, CDR2 SYGVQD (reference sequence). CDR3 sequence: CASSAGTAYNEQFF. The CDR3, as DNA: TGCGCCAGCAGCGCCGGGACAGCCTACAATGAGCAGTTCTTC.

The chain couples TRBV6-5 to TRBJ1-4; tentatively, D is TRBD1 (6 bases). This CDR3 is 15 amino acids long. The V and J ends lost 7 bases and 0 bases respectively, with 12 bases between them. The germline gives CDR1 MNHEY, CDR2 SVGAGI. The CDR3 reads CASTSGQATNEKLFF. CDR3 in DNA: TGTGCCAGCACGTCGGGACAAGCAACTAATGAAAAACTGTTTTTT.

V is TRBV6-5 and J is TRBJ1-2; D call uncertain. Germline V gene data show CDR1 as MNHEY and CDR2 as SVGAGI. The CDR3 is 13 residues long. V lost 2 bases to trimming and J lost 7 bases, with 11 bases between them. Here the CDR3 reads CASSYEVTGGYTF. The CDR3 bases are TGTGCCAGCAGTTACGAGGTTACGGGTGGCTACACCTTC.

The chain recombines TRBV2 with TRBJ1-4; 9 nucleotides align to TRBD1. The CDR3 consists of 15 residues. In germline, CDR1 is SNHLY, CDR2 FYNNEI. The V segment lost 4 bases and the J segment 6 bases; nucleotides outside the gene matches: 6. CDR3 amino acids: CASSVQQGADEKLFF. As DNA, the CDR3 is TGTGCCAGCAGTGTACAACAGGGGGCGGATGAAAAACTGTTTTTT.

V is TRBV29-1 and J is TRBJ1-1; possible D gene TRBD1, 6 bases. From germline, CDR1 is SQVTM and CDR2 ANQGSEA. Deletions cut 5 bases from V and 9 bases from J, with 22 bases between. This CDR3 comprises 14 residues. The CDR3 spells CSVTLPGVRIKAFF. DNA of the CDR3: TGCAGCGTTACCCTCCCAGGGGTCCGGATTAAAGCTTTCTTT.

The CDR3 bases are TGTGCCAGCAGCCCAGGGGGCGTCTACACCTTC. Amino acid sequence: CASSPGGVYTF. The chain is built from TRBV6-5 and TRBJ1-2; 8 nucleotides line up with TRBD1. This CDR3 has 11 amino acids. The germline V gene encodes CDR1 MNHEY and CDR2 SVGAGI. Trimming removed 6 bases from V and 10 bases from J; junction bases left unmatched: 4.